The entry below gives a single T cell receptor beta chain sequence along with its context. Its antigen is undetermined. The study ran its PCR with 60 Vbeta and 13 Jbeta primers. Assay used: immunoSEQ multiplex PCR; TCRdb lists only in-frame clones, some missing. The table records about 150,000 clones, roughly four fifths of them present only once. The data belong to a study of cytomegalovirus exposure and HLA in healthy donors. General study findings and limits: About 87% or about 30% of the time was how often most TCR beta V segments were productive, according to an earlier analysis. Some TCR beta chains (around 160 of them) were listed as cytomegalovirus-associated. Sequencing likely caused a cluster of highly shared sequence variants.

With V trimmed by 10 bases and J by 2 bases, 8 bases remained unmatched. Germline assignment: CDR1 MNHEY and CDR2 SVGAGI. The length of the CDR3 is 14 residues. The sample comprised PBMCs. The receptor's source is a man aged 35-49 years in good health and CMV-seronegative. The chain joins TRBV6-5 to TRBJ2-3, with 8 bases that match TRBD2. The CDR3 spells CATYRGGATDTQYF. The DNA for the CDR3 is TGTGCCACCTATCGGGGGGGCGCCACAGATACGCAGTATTTT.